Following are 17 T cell receptor beta chains from one sample sequenced in a study of PD-1 blockade in classical Hodgkin lymphoma. Here immunoSEQ multiplex PCR was the method, and the copy in TCRdb shows in-frame clones only, minus some. The table records roughly 30,000 clones, about 88% of them present only once. Described time point: cycle 4 day 1 (C4D1), after 5 to 7 weeks of nivolumab. Every patient had relapsed following autologous stem cell transplantation, and cohorts differed in brentuximab vedotin exposure. Researchers used magnetic negative selection to pull out pure CD4+ T cells from thawed PBMCs. Material: CD4+ T cells from blood, obtained before the fourth cycle of nivolumab. These receptors were taken from a human donor with classical Hodgkin lymphoma.

The chain uses TRBV30 and TRBJ2-1; D possibly corresponds to TRBD1 (5 bases). The CDR3 runs to 11 residues. V shed 0 bases and J shed 8 bases, with 5 bases lying between them. Germline lookup yields CDR1 GTSNPN and CDR2 SVGIG (reference sequence). Written as DNA, the CDR3 is TGTGCCTGGAGTGTAGGGGATGAGCAGTTCTTC. As protein: CAWSVGDEQFF.

The rearrangement joins TRBV30 to TRBJ2-3; D remains unclear. V lost 1 base and J 1 base, leaving 12 bases between the germline ends. The CDR3 has 15 amino acids. Germline CDR1 reads GTSNPN; CDR2 reads SVGIG (reference sequence). CDR3 sequence (DNA): TGTGCCTGGAGTGGCGGTAGGTCAGGCACAGATACGCAGTATTTT. This encodes CAWSGGRSGTDTQYF.

The chain's CDR3 is CASSLTRGDTGELFF. The CDR3 DNA is TGTGCCAGCAGCTTAACCAGGGGAGACACCGGGGAGCTGTTTTTT. This chain links TRBV11-2 with TRBJ2-2; TRBD1 is a possible D gene (6 bases). The germline V and J ends were trimmed by 2 bases and 3 bases, with 10 bases remaining between them. The CDR3 has 15 residues. Per the germline V gene, CDR1 is SGHAT and CDR2 is FQNNGV.

The chain uses TRBV7-2 and TRBJ1-4, with 7 bases that match TRBD1. V lost 6 bases, J lost 7 bases, and 11 bases stayed unmatched. CDR1 is SGHTA, CDR2 FQGNSA, per germline. CDR3 size: 15 residues. The CDR3 reads CASSSNRGGGEKLFF. Written as DNA, the CDR3 is TGTGCCAGCAGTTCGAACAGGGGCGGGGGTGAAAAACTGTTTTTT.

The sample holds one count of this clone. V usage is TRBV19 and J usage is TRBJ1-3; D is perhaps TRBD1 (5 bases). Trimming shortened V by 3 bases and J by 7 bases, and 16 bases separated the two germline ends. The CDR3 contains 15 residues. CDR1 LNHDA and CDR2 SQIVND come from the germline V gene (reference sequence). This chain's CDR3 is CASSIPAGVRNTIYF. The CDR3 DNA reads as TGTGCCAGTAGTATCCCCGCGGGGGTAAGGAACACCATATATTTT.

This sequence joins TRBV7-2 and TRBJ1-5; maybe TRBD1 (5 bases). Germline CDR1 reads SGHTA; CDR2 reads FQGNSA. CDR3 length: 14 amino acids. Trimming removed 3 bases from V and 4 bases from J, with 10 bases in between. The CDR3 bases are TGTGCCAGCAGCTTGTCGGGACTAAATCAGCCCCAGCATTTT. It translates to CASSLSGLNQPQHF.

The J gene is TRBJ1-6, the V gene TRBV4-2; 8 bases are a match to TRBD1. Trimming took 0 bases from V and 8 from J; bases not matched to a gene: 9. CDR1 is LGHNA and CDR2 is YNFKEQ in the germline V gene. The CDR3 runs 17 residues. CDR3: CASSQDVGADRDSPLHF. CDR3 coding DNA: TGTGCCAGCAGCCAAGATGTGGGGGCGGACAGGGATTCACCCCTCCACTTT.

V and J are TRBV6-1 and TRBJ1-2; D perhaps matches TRBD1 (5 bases). The germline gives CDR1 MNHNS, CDR2 SASEGT. The length of the CDR3 is 16 residues. V was pared by 1 base and J by 10 bases, with 22 bases between. CDR3 DNA: TGTGCCAGCAGTGAAGGGGGGATCGTCTATATCGGTTCCTACACCTTC. This sequence encodes CASSEGGIVYIGSYTF.

The chain links TRBV7-9 to TRBJ1-4; the D gene is possibly TRBD1 (5 bases). Germline CDR1 and CDR2: SEHNR and FQNEAQ (reference sequence). The V gene lost 6 bases and the J gene lost 5 bases, with 16 bases spanning the gap. This CDR3 has 15 amino acids. The CDR3 nucleotides read TGTGCCAGCAGACTCCCCGTCGGGGACAATGAAAAACTGTTTTTT. Amino acid sequence: CASRLPVGDNEKLFF.

The chain combines TRBV6-5 with TRBJ1-5; D not resolved. Trimming removed 0 bases from V and 5 bases from J, with 8 bases in between. From germline, CDR1 is MNHEY and CDR2 SVGAGI. CDR3 length: 14 residues. In DNA, the CDR3 is TGTGCCAGCAGTTACTCATCCATATATCAGCCCCAGCATTTT. Protein product: CASSYSSIYQPQHF.

The V gene is TRBV6-5, the J gene TRBJ1-2; TRBD1 matches at 8 bases. Germline lookup yields CDR1 MNHEY and CDR2 SVGAGI. The CDR3 totals 13 residues. V lost 6 bases and J lost 4; bases outside the gene matches: 4. Here the CDR3 reads CASRVGTGYGYTF. CDR3 sequence (DNA): TGTGCCAGCAGAGTGGGGACAGGCTATGGCTACACCTTC.

This clone appeared once. The chain recombines TRBV15 with TRBJ2-7, with a weak D call TRBD1 (5 bases). Trimming pared 0 bases from V and 1 base from J, leaving 10 bases between. This CDR3 comprises 15 residues. Looked up from germline, CDR1 is LNHNV and CDR2 is YYDKDF (reference sequence). CDR3 DNA: TGTGCCACCAGCAGAGAGTTGACAGTATCCTACGAGCAGTACTTC. Translating gives CATSRELTVSYEQYF. Looking up the rest from reference TRBV15 and TRBJ2-7 gives the full variable domain: DAMVIQNPRYQVTQFGKPVTLSCSQTLNHNVMYWYQQKSSQAPKLLFHYYDKDFNNEADTPDNFQSRRPNTSFCFLDIRSPGLGDTAMYLCATSRELTVSYEQYFGPGTRLTVT.

This chain uses TRBV5-1 with TRBJ2-1, with 9 bases lining up with TRBD1. This CDR3 contains 15 residues. V trimming: 5 bases; J trimming: 7 bases; junction bases outside the gene matches: 10. Germline values: CDR1 SGHRS, CDR2 YFSETQ. In DNA form, the CDR3 reads TGCGCCAGCAGACAGACAGGGGGTAGGAGGAATGAGCAGTTCTTC. It specifies CASRQTGGRRNEQFF.

The chain links TRBV4-1 to TRBJ2-3; TRBD2 agrees at 8 bases. The CDR3 length is 17 residues. CDR1 and CDR2 from the germline V gene are MGHRA and YSYEKL. The J segment lost 3 bases and the V segment lost 1 base, leaving 9 bases of the junction unmatched. The CDR3 reads CASSQAFSRGETDTQYF. CDR3 in DNA: TGCGCCAGCAGCCAAGCTTTCTCGCGGGGGGAAACAGATACGCAGTATTTT.

V usage is TRBV5-6 and J usage is TRBJ1-4, with D possibly being TRBD1 (5 bases). This CDR3 is built from 14 residues. Trimming removed 6 bases from V and 3 bases from J, with 12 bases in between. Germline-derived CDR1 and CDR2 are SGHDT and YYEEEE. The CDR3: CASTLGAANEKLFF. As DNA, the CDR3 is TGTGCCAGCACCCTCGGGGCGGCTAATGAAAAACTGTTTTTT.

The chain carries TRBV5-6 and TRBJ2-7, with a tentative D call TRBD1 (6 bases). Germline V gene sequence: CDR1 SGHDT, CDR2 YYEEEE. V lost 4 bases, J lost 4 bases, and 24 bases lay in between. This CDR3 spans 17 amino acids. Here the CDR3 reads CASSNPGQFSSRYEQYF. In nucleotides, the CDR3 is TGTGCCAGCAGCAACCCCGGACAGTTCTCATCTCGATACGAGCAGTACTTC.

This chain uses TRBV5-1 with TRBJ2-3; a weak D match, TRBD1 (6 bases). The V and J ends lost 6 bases and 4 bases respectively, with 21 bases between them. CDR3 length equals 16 residues. Germline V lookup: CDR1 SGHRS, CDR2 YFSETQ. CDR3: CASTVTPGATSDTQYF. The CDR3 DNA reads as TGCGCCAGCACCGTAACGCCAGGGGCTACGTCAGATACGCAGTATTTT.